These 16 T cell receptor beta chains originate from one sample sequenced in a study of cytomegalovirus exposure and HLA in healthy donors. Use of 60 Vbeta and 13 Jbeta primers characterized the PCR. Sequencing was performed with immunoSEQ multiplex PCR; in TCRdb, only in-frame clones are kept and a portion is missing. The sample carries more than 150,000 clones, 84% recorded once. Sequencing used PBMCs. The receptors were sampled from a woman between 45 and 65 years old in good health and CMV-seropositive.

The CDR3 loop is CASSINLAIPPLHF. Here the CDR3 DNA reads TGTGCCAGCAGCATAAATCTAGCGATCCCACCCCTCCACTTT. The chain recombines TRBV7-2 with TRBJ1-6; D is ambiguous. The CDR3 is 14 residues long. V was cut by 5 bases and J by 11 bases, with 16 bases left in between. Looked up from germline, CDR1 is SGHTA and CDR2 is FQGNSA.

The V gene is TRBV11-3, the J gene TRBJ2-5, with 7 bases lining up with TRBD2. The germline gives CDR1 SGHNT, CDR2 YENEEA. V lost 5 bases and J lost 0; bases outside the gene matches: 3. The length of the CDR3 is 14 residues. Here the CDR3 reads CASSTRGDQETQYF. DNA of the CDR3: TGTGCCAGCAGCACCCGGGGGGACCAAGAGACCCAGTACTTC.

The rearrangement links TRBV11-2 to TRBJ2-5; tentatively, D is TRBD1 (9 bases). The CDR3 length is 15 residues. Between the trimmed V and J ends, which lost 5 bases and 5 bases, there was a span of 18 bases. CDR1 and CDR2 from the germline V gene are SGHAT and FQNNGV. The CDR3 sequence: CASSRGGQGHETQYF. As DNA, the CDR3 is TGTGCCAGCAGCCGGGGGGGACAGGGTCACGAGACCCAGTACTTC.

The gene calls are TRBV7-2 and TRBJ1-4; 8 bases map to TRBD1. V was pared by 3 bases and J by 13 bases, with 4 bases of the junction left unmatched. Germline V gives CDR1 SGHTA, CDR2 FQGNSA. This CDR3 spans 12 amino acids. Written as DNA, the CDR3 is TGTGCCAGCAGCTTTAGCACAGGGGGACTGTTTTTT. As protein: CASSFSTGGLFF.

The rearrangement uses TRBV7-8 and TRBJ1-4; 7 bases map to TRBD1. Germline-derived CDR1 and CDR2 are SGHVS and FQNEAQ. This CDR3 is built from 15 residues. V dropped 3 bases and J dropped 5; count of bases not matched to a gene: 6. CDR3 bases: TGTGCCAGCAGCTTCAGACAGGGTCAAAATGAAAAACTGTTTTTT. Its protein is CASSFRQGQNEKLFF.

The rearrangement links TRBV10-3 to TRBJ2-2; D is possibly TRBD2 (6 bases). Trimming stripped 2 bases from V and 0 bases from J, with 10 bases between. Per germline, CDR1 ENHRY and CDR2 SYGVKD. The CDR3 sequence is 16 residues long. In nucleotides, the CDR3 is TGTGCCATCAGTGAGCGGGAGCCTTCGAACACCGGGGAGCTGTTTTTT. It yields the protein CAISEREPSNTGELFF.

The chain carries TRBV4-1 and TRBJ2-3, with 15 bases aligning to TRBD2. The trim removed 7 bases at V and 2 bases at J, leaving 4 bases unmatched. Germline V gene data show CDR1 as MGHRA and CDR2 as YSYEKL. The CDR3 loop spans 16 amino acids. The CDR3 region has the DNA TGCGCCAGCACAGGACTAGCGGGGGGGGTCACAGATACGCAGTATTTT. Translated: CASTGLAGGVTDTQYF.

This clone came up a few times. CDR3 DNA sequence: TGTGCCAGCAGCTCAGGGGGCGAGGTTCAGCCCCAGCATTTT. As protein: CASSSGGEVQPQHF. The chain has TRBV6-6 and TRBJ1-5; 8 nucleotides align to TRBD1. The germline gives CDR1 MNHNY, CDR2 SVGAGI (reference sequence). This CDR3 has 14 residues. V shed 6 bases, J shed 6 bases, and the junction held 7 bases outside the gene matches.

This clone came up many times. The V and J genes are TRBV5-6 and TRBJ1-1; no reliable D call. The V and J ends lost 0 bases and 6 bases respectively, with 15 bases between them. This CDR3 is 15 amino acids long. CDR1 is SGHDT, CDR2 YYEEEE, per germline. CDR3 residues: CASSLVVRATAEAFF. The CDR3 region has the DNA TGTGCCAGCAGCTTGGTTGTGCGGGCTACGGCTGAAGCTTTCTTT.

Regarding this clone: The same CDR3 is also encoded by other DNA sequences in this sample. The chain recombines TRBV2 with TRBJ2-1; D might be TRBD2 (6 bases). The CDR3 is 14 amino acids. The ends were cut back, 3 bases at V and 0 bases at J, with 6 bases in the middle. Looked up from germline, CDR1 is SNHLY and CDR2 is FYNNEI. The CDR3 coding sequence is TGTGCCAGCAGTGAGGAGGGCTCCTACAATGAGCAGTTCTTC. This codes for CASSEEGSYNEQFF.

The chain links TRBV18 to TRBJ2-7, with 8 bases aligning to TRBD1. CDR1 is KGHSH, CDR2 LQKENI, per germline. The junction had 7 bases not matched to a gene; V was cut back by 4 bases and J by 2 bases. The CDR3 sequence is 15 residues long. This CDR3 reads CASSLDWTGTYEQYF. The DNA for the CDR3 is TGTGCCAGCTCACTTGATTGGACAGGGACCTACGAGCAGTACTTC.

The rearrangement links TRBV5-4 to TRBJ2-7, with 10 nucleotides matching TRBD2. V lost 5 bases to trimming and J lost 7 bases; unmatched junction nucleotides: 18. This CDR3 spans 17 amino acids. The germline CDR1 and CDR2 sequences are SGHNT and YYREEE (reference sequence). The CDR3 region has the DNA TGTGCCAGCAGGCCTACTATTGAGCGGGGGGGCCGACGTGAGCAGTACTTC. It translates to CASRPTIERGGRREQYF.

This chain joins TRBV7-9 and TRBJ2-1, with TRBD2 matching over 9 bases. Germline V lookup: CDR1 SEHNR, CDR2 FQNEAQ (reference sequence). CDR3 length equals 17 residues. V lost 0 bases to trimming and J lost 3 bases; unmatched junction nucleotides: 6. The CDR3 here is CASSLASGGRVYNEQFF. CDR3 nucleotide sequence: TGTGCCAGCAGCTTAGCCAGCGGGGGGCGCGTCTACAATGAGCAGTTCTTC.

The rearrangement joins TRBV2 to TRBJ2-1, with 8 bases matching TRBD1. Germline loops: CDR1 SNHLY, CDR2 FYNNEI. J was trimmed by 8 bases and V by 5 bases; bases with no gene match: 8. There are 14 residues in the CDR3. CDR3 in DNA: TGTGCCAGCAGTCCTCGGGACAGGTCTTATGAGCAGTTCTTC. This gives the protein CASSPRDRSYEQFF.

To note about this clone: Other DNA variants within this sample encode the same CDR3. The rearrangement joins TRBV30 to TRBJ1-1, with a tentative D call TRBD1 (6 bases). There are 13 residues in the CDR3. V lost 1 base, J lost 2 bases, and 8 bases lay in between. Per the germline V gene, CDR1 is GTSNPN and CDR2 is SVGIG (reference sequence). CDR3 loop: CAWSEQGNTEAFF. The DNA of the CDR3 is TGTGCCTGGAGTGAACAGGGAAACACTGAAGCTTTCTTT.

The rearrangement links TRBV11-2 to TRBJ2-3, with TRBD2 matching 11 bases. Germline CDR1 reads SGHAT; CDR2 reads FQNNGV. Trimming cost V 5 bases and J 11 bases; bases outside gene matches: 3. The length of the CDR3 is 12 residues. The CDR3 spells CASSTGLAGQYF. The CDR3 DNA is TGTGCCAGCAGCACTGGACTAGCGGGGCAGTATTTT.